The present TCR beta chain was sequenced within a study of response to subunit inactivated influenza vaccine (dated by TCRdb to the late 2010s). A note on the overall study: Deep quantitative profiling of the T cell receptor repertoire was used in the study to follow responses to a trivalent subunit inactivated influenza vaccine.

Inclusive of the bounding cysteine and phenylalanine, the CDR3 is 16 residues long. The CDR3 DNA has 48 bases and is translated from base 1. Deletion took 5 bases off V and 0 bases off J, with a span of 13 bases between the germline ends. Based on the germline V gene (reference sequence), the CDR1 and CDR2 sequences are SEHNR and FQNEAQ. The receptor library was made with RT-PCR. Sequencer: Illumina HiSeq 2500. TCRdb took the public reads, trimmed them with fastp at Q25, ran MiXCR for clone calling and kept in-frame beta chains. Merged by CDR3 protein, the rows form single entries marked with the most common genes and DNA. Counted in this sample were around 650,000 distinct CDR3 sequences; 15% to 19% of them appeared once. The top ten clones comprise 11% of the sample. Overall study results and their limits: The authors suggested that each seasonal influenza vaccination may recruit only a limited number of new T cells.

A remark on this clonotype: Its binding antigen is unknown. Per-base qualities were not stored, and no clone one base away is much larger.

This receptor chain uses TRBV7-9 and TRBJ1-4; the best D guess is TRBD1, with 5 bases matching. The origin of this receptor is a man between 45 and 60 years old who received an inactivated influenza vaccine. Donor details come from another sample of the same person, matched by shared clones. Here the sequenced sample was PBMCs from blood, taken approximately 13 days after vaccination. In nucleotides, the sequence is TGTGCCAGCAGCACAGGATTGACCGCAACTAATGAAAAACTGTTTTTT. The translation is CASSTGLTATNEKLFF. The reference TRBV7-9 and TRBJ1-4 proteins fill in what lies around the CDR3, so the full variable domain reads DTGVSQNPRHKITKRGQNVTFRCDPISEHNRLYWYRQTLGQGPEFLTYFQNEAQLEKSRLLSDRFSAERPKGSFSTLEIQRTEQGDSAMYLCASSTGLTATNEKLFFGSGTQLSVL.